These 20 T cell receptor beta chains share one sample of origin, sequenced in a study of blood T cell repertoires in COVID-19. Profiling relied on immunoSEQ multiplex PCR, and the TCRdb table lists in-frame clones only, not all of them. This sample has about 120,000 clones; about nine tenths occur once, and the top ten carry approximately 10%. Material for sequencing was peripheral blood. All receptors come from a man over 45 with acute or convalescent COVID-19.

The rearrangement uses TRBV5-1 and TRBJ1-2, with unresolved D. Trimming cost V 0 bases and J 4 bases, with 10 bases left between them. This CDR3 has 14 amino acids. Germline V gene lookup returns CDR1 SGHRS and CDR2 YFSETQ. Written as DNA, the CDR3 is TGCGCCAGCAGCTTGGTAACAGTTACCTATGGCTACACCTTC. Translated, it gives CASSLVTVTYGYTF.

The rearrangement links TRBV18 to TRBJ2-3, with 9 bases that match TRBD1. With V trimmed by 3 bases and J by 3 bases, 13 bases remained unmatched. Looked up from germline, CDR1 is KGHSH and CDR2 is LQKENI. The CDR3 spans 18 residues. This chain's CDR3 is CASSPLLAGQGITDTQYF. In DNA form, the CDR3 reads TGTGCCAGCTCACCGCTCCTCGCCGGACAGGGGATAACAGATACGCAGTATTTT.

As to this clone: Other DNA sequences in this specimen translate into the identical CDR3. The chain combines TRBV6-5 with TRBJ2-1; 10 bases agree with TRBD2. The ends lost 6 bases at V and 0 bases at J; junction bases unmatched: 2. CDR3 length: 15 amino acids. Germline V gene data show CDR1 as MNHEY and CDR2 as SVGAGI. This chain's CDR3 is CASRRLAGSYNEQFF. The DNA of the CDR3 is TGTGCCAGCAGGCGACTAGCGGGCTCCTACAATGAGCAGTTCTTC.

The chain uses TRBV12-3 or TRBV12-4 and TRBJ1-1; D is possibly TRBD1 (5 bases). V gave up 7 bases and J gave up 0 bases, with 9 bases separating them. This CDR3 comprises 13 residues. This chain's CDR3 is CASTKGLNTEAFF. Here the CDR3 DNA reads TGTGCCAGCACCAAGGGGCTGAACACTGAAGCTTTCTTT.

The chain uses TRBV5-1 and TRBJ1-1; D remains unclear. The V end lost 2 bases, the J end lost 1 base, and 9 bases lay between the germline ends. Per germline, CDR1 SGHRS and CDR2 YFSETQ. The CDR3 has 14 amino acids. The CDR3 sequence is CASSFLSTNTEAFF. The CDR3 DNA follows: TGCGCCAGCAGCTTTTTGAGTACGAACACTGAAGCTTTCTTT.

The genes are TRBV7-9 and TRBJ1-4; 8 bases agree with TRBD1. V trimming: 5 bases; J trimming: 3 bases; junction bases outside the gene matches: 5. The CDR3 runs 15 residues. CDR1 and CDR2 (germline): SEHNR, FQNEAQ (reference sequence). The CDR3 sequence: CASSRQGQANEKLFF. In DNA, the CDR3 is TGTGCCAGCAGCCGGCAGGGACAGGCTAATGAAAAACTGTTTTTT.

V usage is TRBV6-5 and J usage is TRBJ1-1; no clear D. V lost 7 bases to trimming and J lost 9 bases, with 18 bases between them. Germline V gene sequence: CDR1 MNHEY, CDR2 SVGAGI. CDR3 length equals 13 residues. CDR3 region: CASTITRETKAFF. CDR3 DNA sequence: TGTGCCAGCACCATTACGAGAGAAACGAAAGCTTTCTTT.

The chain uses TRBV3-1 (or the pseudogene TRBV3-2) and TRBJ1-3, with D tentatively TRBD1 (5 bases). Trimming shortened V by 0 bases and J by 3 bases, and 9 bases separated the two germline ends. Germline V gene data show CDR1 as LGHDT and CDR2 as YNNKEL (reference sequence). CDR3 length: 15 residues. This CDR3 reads CASSQDSGFGNTIYF. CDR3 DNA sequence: TGTGCCAGCAGCCAAGATTCAGGGTTTGGAAACACCATATATTTT.

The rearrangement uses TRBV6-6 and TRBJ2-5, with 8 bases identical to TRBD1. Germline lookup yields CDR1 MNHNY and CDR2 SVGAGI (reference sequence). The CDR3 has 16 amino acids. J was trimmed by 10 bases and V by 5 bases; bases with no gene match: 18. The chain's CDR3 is CASSQMAQGAHLDQYF. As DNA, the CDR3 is TGTGCCAGCAGTCAGATGGCTCAGGGGGCCCACCTTGACCAGTACTTC.

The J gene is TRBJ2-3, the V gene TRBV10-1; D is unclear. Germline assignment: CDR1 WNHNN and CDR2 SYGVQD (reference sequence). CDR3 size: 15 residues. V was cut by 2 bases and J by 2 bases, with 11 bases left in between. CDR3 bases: TGCGCCAGCAGTGAGAATATTGGCAACACAGATACGCAGTATTTT. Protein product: CASSENIGNTDTQYF.

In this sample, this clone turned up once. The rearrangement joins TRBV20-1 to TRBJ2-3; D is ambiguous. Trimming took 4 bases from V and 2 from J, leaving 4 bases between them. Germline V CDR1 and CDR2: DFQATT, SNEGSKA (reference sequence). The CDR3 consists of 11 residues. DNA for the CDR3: TGCAGTGCTATCAACACAGATACGCAGTATTTT. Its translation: CSAINTDTQYF.

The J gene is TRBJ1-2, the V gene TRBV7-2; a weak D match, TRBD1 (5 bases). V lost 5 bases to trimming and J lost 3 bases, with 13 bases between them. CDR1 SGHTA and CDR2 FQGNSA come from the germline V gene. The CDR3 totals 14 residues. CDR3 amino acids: CASSGPGVDYGYTF. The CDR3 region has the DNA TGTGCCAGCAGCGGGCCGGGGGTGGACTATGGCTACACCTTC.

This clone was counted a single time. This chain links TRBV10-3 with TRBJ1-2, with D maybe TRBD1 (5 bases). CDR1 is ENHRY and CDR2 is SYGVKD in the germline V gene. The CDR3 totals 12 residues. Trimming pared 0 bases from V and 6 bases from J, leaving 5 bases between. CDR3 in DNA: TGTGCCATCAGTGAGTCGGGGCATGGCTACACCTTC. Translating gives CAISESGHGYTF.

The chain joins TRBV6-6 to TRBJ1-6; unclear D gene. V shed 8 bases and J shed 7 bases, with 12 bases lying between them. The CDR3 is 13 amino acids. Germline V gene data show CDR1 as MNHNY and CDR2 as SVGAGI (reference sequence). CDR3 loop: CASGRDMNSPLHF. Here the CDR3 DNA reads TGTGCCAGCGGGAGGGATATGAATTCACCCCTCCACTTT.

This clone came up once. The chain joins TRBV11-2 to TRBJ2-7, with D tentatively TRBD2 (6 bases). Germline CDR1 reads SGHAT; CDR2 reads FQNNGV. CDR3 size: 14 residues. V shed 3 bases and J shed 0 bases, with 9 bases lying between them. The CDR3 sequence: CASSFFSGSYEQYF. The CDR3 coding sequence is TGTGCCAGCAGCTTTTTTAGCGGCTCCTACGAGCAGTACTTC.

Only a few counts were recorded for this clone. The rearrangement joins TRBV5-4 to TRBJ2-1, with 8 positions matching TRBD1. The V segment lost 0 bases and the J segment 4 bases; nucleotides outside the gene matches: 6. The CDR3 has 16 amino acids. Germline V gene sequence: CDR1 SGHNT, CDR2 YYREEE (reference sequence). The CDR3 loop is CASSLGLGTGYNEQFF. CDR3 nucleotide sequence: TGTGCCAGCAGCTTGGGGTTGGGGACAGGATACAATGAGCAGTTCTTC.

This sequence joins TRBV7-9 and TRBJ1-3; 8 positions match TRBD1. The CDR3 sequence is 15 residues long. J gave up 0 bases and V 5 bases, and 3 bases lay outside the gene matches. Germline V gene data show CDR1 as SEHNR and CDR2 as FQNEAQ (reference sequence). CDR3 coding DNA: TGTGCCAGCAGCGGGGGACAGGACTCTGGAAACACCATATATTTT. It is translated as CASSGGQDSGNTIYF.

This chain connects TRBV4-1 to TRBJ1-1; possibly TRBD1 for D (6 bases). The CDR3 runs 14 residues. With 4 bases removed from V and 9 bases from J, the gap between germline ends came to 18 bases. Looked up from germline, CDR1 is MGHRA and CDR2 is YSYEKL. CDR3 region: CASSPDTTGTKAFF. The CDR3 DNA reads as TGCGCCAGCAGCCCGGATACTACAGGGACTAAAGCTTTCTTT.

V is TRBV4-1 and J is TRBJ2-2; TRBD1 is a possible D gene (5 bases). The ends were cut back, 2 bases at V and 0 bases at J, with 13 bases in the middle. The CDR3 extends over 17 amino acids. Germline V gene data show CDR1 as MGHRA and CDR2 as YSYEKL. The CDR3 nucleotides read TGCGCCAGCAGCCAACGGCTGGGGCAGCCGAACACCGGGGAGCTGTTTTTT. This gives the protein CASSQRLGQPNTGELFF.

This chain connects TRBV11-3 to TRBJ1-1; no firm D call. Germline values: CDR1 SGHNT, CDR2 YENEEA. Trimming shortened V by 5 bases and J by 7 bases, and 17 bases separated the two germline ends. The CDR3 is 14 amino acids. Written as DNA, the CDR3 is TGTGCCAGCAGCGCCAGACCCGGAGGTATTGAAGCTTTCTTT. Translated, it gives CASSARPGGIEAFF.